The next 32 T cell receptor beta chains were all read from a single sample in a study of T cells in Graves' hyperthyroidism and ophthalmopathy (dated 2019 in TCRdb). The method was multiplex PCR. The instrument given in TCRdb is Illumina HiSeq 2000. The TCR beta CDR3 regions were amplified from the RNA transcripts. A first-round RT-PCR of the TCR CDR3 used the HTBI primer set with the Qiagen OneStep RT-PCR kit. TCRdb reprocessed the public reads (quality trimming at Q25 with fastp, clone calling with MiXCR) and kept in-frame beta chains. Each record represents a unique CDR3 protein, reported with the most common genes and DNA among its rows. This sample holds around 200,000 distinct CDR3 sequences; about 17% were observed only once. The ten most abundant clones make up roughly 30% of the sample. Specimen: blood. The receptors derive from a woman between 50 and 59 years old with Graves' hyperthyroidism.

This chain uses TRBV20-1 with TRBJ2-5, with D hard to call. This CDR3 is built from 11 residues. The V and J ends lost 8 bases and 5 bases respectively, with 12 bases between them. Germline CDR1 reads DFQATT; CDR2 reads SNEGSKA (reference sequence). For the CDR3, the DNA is TGCAGTTTACCTAGACCTGAGACCCAGTACTTC. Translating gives CSLPRPETQYF.

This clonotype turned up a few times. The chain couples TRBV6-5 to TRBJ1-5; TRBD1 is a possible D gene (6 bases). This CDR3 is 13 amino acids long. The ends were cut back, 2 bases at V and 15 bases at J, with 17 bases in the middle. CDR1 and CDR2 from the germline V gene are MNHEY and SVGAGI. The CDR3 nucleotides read TGTGCCAGCAGTTACACGGGGGACACCACCCCGCATTTT. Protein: CASSYTGDTTPHF.

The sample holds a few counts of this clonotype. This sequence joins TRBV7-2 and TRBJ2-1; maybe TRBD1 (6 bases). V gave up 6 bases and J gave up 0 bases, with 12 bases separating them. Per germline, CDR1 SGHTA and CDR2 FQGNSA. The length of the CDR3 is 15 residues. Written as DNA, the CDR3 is TGTGCCAGCAGGTCAGCCAGGGGCTCCTACAATGAGCAGTTCTTC. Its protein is CASRSARGSYNEQFF. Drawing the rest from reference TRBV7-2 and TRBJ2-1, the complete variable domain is GAGVSQSPSNKVTEKGKDVELRCDPISGHTALYWYRQSLGQGLEFLIYFQGNSAPDKSGLPSDRFSAERTGGSVSTLTIQRTQQEDSAVYLCASRSARGSYNEQFFGPGTRLTVL.

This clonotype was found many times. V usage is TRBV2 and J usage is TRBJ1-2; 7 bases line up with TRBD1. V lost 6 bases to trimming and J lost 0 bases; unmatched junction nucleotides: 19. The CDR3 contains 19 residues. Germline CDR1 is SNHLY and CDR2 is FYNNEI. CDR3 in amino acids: CASRGTTGFSSTTNYGYTF. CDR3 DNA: TGTGCCAGCAGGGGTACGACAGGGTTTAGCTCAACCACTAACTATGGCTACACCTTC.

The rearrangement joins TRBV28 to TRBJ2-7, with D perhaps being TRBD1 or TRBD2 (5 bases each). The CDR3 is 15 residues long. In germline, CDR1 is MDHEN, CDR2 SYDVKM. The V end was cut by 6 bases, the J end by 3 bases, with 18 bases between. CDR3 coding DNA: TGTGCCAGCAGCCCGAAGAGGGGTTTCCACTACGAGCAGTACTTC. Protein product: CASSPKRGFHYEQYF.

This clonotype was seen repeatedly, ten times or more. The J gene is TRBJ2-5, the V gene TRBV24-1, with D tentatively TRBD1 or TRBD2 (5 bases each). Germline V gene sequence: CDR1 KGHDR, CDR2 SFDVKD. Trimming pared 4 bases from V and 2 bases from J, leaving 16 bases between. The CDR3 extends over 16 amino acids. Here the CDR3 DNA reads TGTGCCACCAGTGACACCCGCACCGGGGCTCAAGAGACCCAGTACTTC. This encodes CATSDTRTGAQETQYF.

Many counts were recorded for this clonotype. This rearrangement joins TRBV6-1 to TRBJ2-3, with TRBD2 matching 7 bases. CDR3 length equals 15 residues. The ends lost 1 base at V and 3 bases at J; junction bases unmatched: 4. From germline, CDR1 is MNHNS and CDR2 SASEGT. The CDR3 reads CASSEDPAGTDTQYF. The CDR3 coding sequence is TGTGCCAGCAGTGAAGACCCAGCGGGGACAGATACGCAGTATTTT.

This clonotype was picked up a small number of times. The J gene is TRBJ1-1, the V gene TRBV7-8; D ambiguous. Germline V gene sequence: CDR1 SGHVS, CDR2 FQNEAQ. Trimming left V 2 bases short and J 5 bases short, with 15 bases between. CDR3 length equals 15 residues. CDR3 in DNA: TGTGCCAGCAGCTTAATGGGTCCAACGGGGACTGAAGCTTTCTTT. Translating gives CASSLMGPTGTEAFF.

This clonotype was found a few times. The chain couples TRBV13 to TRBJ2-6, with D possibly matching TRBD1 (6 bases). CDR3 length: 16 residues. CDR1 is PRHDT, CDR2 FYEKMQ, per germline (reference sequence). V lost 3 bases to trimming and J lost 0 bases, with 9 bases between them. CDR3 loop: CASSFRGRSGANVLTF. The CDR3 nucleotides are TGTGCCAGCAGCTTCAGGGGACGCTCTGGGGCCAACGTCCTGACTTTC.

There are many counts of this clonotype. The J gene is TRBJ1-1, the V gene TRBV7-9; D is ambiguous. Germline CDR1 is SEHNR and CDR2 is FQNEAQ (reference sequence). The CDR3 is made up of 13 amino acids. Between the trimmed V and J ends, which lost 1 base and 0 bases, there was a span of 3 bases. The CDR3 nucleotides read TGTGCCAGCAGCTTAGAAATGAACACTGAAGCTTTCTTT. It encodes CASSLEMNTEAFF.

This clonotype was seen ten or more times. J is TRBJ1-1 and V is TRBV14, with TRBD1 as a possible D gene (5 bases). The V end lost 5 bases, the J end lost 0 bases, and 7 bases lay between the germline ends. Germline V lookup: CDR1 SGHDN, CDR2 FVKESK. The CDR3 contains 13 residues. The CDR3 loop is CASSGGMNTEAFF. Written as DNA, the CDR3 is TGTGCCAGCAGCGGGGGGATGAACACTGAAGCTTTCTTT. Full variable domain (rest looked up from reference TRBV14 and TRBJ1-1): EAGVTQFPSHSVIEKGQTVTLRCDPISGHDNLYWYRRVMGKEIKFLLHFVKESKQDESGMPNNRFLAERTGGTYSTLKVQPAELEDSGVYFCASSGGMNTEAFFGQGTRLTVV.

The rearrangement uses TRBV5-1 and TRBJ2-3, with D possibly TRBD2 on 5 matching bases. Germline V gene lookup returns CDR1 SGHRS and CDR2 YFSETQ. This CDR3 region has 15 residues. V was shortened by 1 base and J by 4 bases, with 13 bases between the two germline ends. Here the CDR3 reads CASSLTGSFPDTQYF. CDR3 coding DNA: TGCGCCAGCAGCTTGACGGGAAGCTTCCCAGATACGCAGTATTTT.

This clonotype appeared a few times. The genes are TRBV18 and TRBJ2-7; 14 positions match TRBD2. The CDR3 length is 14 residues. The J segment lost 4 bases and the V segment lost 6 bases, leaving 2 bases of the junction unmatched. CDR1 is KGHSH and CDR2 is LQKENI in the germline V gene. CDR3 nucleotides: TGTGCCAGCTCGGGGACTAGCGGGGGATACGAGCAGTACTTC. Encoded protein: CASSGTSGGYEQYF.

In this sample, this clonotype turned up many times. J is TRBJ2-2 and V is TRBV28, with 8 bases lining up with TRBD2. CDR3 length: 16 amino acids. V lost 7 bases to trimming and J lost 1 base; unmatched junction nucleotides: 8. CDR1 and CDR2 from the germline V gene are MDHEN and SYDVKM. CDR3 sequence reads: CASNSPGLGNTGELFF. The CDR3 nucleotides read TGTGCCAGCAATTCCCCGGGACTAGGGAACACCGGGGAGCTGTTTTTT.

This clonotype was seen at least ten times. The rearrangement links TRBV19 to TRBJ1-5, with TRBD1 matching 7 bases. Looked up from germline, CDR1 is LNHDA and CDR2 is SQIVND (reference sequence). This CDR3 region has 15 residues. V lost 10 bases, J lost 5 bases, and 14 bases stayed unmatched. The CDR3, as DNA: TGTGCCACCAAACTCGGGAGGGGGCAGGATCAGCCCCAGCATTTT. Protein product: CATKLGRGQDQPQHF.

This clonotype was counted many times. CDR3: CSASRPNQPQHF. DNA of the CDR3: TGCAGTGCTAGTCGCCCAAATCAGCCCCAGCATTTT. This chain joins TRBV20-1 and TRBJ1-5; D is undetermined. The V gene's germline CDR1 is DFQATT and CDR2 SNEGSKA (reference sequence). The CDR3 has 12 residues. Trimming removed 3 bases from V and 4 bases from J, with 7 bases in between.

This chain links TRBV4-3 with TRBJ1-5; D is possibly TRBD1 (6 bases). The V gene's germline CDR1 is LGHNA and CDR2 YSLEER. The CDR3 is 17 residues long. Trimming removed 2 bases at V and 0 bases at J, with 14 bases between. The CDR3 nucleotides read TGCGCCAGCAGCCAATTTAGGGGGTCCAATAGCAATCAGCCCCAGCATTTT. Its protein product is CASSQFRGSNSNQPQHF.

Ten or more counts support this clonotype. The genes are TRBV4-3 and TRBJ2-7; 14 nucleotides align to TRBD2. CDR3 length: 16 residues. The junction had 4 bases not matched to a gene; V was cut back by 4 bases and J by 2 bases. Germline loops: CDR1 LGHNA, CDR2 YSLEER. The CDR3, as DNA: TGCGCCAGCAGCCCGGGACTAGCGGGGGAGACCTACGAGCAGTACTTC. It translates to CASSPGLAGETYEQYF.

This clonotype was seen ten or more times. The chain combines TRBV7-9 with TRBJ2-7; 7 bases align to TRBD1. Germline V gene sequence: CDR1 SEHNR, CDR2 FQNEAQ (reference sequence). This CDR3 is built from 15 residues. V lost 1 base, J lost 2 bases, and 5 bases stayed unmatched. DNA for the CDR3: TGTGCCAGCAGCTTAGTAGGGACAGCAACCTACGAGCAGTACTTC. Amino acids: CASSLVGTATYEQYF.

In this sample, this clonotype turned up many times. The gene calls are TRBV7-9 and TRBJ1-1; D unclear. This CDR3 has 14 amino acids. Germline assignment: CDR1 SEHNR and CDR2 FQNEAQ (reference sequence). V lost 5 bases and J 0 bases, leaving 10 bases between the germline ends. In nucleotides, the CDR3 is TGTGCCAGCAGCCTCGCATTCATGAACACTGAAGCTTTCTTT. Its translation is CASSLAFMNTEAFF.

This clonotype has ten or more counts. CDR3 coding DNA: TGTGCCAGCAGCTCCGGAGGACTATATAGCAATCAGCCCCAGCATTTT. This codes for CASSSGGLYSNQPQHF. The chain combines TRBV6-2 or TRBV6-3 with TRBJ1-5; no clear D. V shed 6 bases and J shed 0 bases, with 15 bases lying between them. CDR1 MNHEY and CDR2 SVGEGT come from the germline V gene. CDR3 length: 16 amino acids.

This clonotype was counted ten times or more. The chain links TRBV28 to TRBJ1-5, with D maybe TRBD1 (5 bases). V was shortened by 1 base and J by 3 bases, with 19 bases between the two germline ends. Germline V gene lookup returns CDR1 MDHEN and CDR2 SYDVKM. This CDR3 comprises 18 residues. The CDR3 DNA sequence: TGTGCCAGCAGTTTATTGGCTGCGGGGGGAAATGCCAATCAGCCCCAGCATTTT. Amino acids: CASSLLAAGGNANQPQHF.

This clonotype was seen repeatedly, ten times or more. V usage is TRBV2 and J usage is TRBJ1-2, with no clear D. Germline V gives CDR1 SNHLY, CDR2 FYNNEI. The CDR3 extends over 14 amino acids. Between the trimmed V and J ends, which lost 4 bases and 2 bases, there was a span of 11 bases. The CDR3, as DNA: TGTGCCAGCAGTGCCGGACGCTACAACTATGGCTACACCTTC. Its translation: CASSAGRYNYGYTF.

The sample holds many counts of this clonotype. In nucleotides, the CDR3 is TGTGCCAGCAGGCTACTAGCGGGGGCGCGCACAGATACGCAGTATTTT. This codes for CASRLLAGARTDTQYF. The chain uses TRBV2 and TRBJ2-3; 11 bases line up with TRBD2. The CDR3 consists of 16 residues. Germline CDR1 and CDR2: SNHLY and FYNNEI. V dropped 6 bases and J dropped 1; count of bases not matched to a gene: 6.

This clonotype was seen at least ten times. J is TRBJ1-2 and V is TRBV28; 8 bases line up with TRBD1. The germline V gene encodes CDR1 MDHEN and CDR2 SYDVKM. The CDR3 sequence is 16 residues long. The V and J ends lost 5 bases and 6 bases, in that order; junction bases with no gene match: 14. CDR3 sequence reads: CASSPEGSDRENGYTF. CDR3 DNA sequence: TGTGCCAGCAGTCCCGAGGGGTCGGACAGGGAAAATGGCTACACCTTC.

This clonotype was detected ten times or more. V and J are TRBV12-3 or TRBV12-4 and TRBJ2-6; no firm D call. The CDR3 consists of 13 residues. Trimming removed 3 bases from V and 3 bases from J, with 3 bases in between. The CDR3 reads CASSLLGANVLTF. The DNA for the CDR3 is TGTGCCAGCAGTTTGCTTGGGGCCAACGTCCTGACTTTC.

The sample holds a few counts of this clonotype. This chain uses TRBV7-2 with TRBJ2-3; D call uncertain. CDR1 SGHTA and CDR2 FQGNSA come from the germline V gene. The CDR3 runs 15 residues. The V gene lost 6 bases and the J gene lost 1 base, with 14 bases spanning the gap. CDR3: CASSRTTVRTDTQYF. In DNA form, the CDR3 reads TGTGCCAGCAGTCGAACCACGGTGCGCACAGATACGCAGTATTTT.

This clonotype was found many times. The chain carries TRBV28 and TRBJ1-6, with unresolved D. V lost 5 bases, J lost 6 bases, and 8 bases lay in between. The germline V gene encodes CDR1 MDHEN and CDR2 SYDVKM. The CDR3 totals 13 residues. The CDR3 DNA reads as TGTGCCAGCAGTACGGACGTTAATTCACCCCTCCACTTT. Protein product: CASSTDVNSPLHF.

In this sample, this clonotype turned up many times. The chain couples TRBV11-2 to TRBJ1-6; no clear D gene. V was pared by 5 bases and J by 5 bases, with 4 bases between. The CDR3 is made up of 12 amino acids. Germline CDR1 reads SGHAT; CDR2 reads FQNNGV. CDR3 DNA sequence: TGTGCCAGCAGCCCCAATAATTCACCCCTCCACTTT. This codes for CASSPNNSPLHF.

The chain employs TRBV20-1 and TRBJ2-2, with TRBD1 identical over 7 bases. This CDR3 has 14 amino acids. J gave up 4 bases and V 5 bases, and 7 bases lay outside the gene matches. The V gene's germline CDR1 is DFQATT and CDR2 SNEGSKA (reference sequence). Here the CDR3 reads CSAFYRGGTGELFF. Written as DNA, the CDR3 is TGCAGTGCTTTCTACAGGGGTGGCACCGGGGAGCTGTTTTTT.

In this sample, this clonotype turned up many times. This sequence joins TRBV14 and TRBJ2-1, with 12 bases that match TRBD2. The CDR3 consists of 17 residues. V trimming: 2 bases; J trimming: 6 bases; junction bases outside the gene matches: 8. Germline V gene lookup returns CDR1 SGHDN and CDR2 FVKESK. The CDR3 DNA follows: TGTGCCAGCAGCCAACTAGCGGGGGGGCGTAGGAGCAATGAGCAGTTCTTC. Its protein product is CASSQLAGGRRSNEQFF.

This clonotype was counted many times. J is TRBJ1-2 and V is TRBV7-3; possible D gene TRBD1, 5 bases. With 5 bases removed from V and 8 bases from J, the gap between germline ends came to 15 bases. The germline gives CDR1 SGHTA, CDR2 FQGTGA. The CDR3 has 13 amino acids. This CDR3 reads CASSPGWGEGYTF. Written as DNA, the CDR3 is TGTGCCAGCAGCCCCGGCTGGGGGGAAGGCTACACCTTC.